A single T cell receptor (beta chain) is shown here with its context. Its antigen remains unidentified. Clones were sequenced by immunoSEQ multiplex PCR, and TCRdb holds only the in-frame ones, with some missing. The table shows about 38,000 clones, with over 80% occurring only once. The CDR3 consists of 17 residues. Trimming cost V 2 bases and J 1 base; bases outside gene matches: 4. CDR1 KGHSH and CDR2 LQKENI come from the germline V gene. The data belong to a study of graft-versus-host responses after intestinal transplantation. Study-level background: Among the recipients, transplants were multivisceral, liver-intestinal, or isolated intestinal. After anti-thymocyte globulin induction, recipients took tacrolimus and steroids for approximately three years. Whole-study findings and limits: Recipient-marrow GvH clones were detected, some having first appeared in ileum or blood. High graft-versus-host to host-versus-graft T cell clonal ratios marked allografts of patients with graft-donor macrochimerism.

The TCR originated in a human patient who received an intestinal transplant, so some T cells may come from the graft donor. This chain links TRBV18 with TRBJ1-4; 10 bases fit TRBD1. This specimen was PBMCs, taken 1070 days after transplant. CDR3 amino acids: CASSPRDRGRTNEKLFF. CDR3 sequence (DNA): TGTGCCAGCTCACCAAGAGACAGGGGGCGAACTAATGAAAAACTGTTTTTT.